The subject of this entry is one T cell receptor (beta chain). Trimming left V 5 bases short and J 9 bases short, with 14 bases between. Germline V gene lookup returns CDR1 SGHNT and CDR2 YENEEA. The CDR3 sequence is 13 residues long. Per the authors' pipeline: Quantification of nucleated cells was approximated via reference gene primer amplification. Only in-frame clones appear in the TCRdb table, and some are missing; sequencing was by immunoSEQ multiplex PCR. V and J calls and clone size follow that table, whereas D and trimming were derived from the DNA. The repertoire holds 150,000 to 180,000 clones, 70% to 85% seen once, with roughly 0.6% in the top ten. The sample belongs to a study of blood T cell repertoires in COVID-19. Study-wide context: Acute and convalescent COVID-19 specimens originated in the United States, Italy and Spain. Nucleic acid was either cDNA or gDNA, and it came from T cells, B-cell-depleted T cells, or PBMCs.

The chain links TRBV11-3 to TRBJ2-1; a possible D gene is TRBD2 (5 bases). The receptor's source is a man aged 60-69 years with COVID-19, enrolled during active disease. Sample: peripheral blood. The CDR3 sequence: CASSPTRMGEQFF. CDR3 sequence (DNA): TGTGCCAGCAGCCCTACTAGAATGGGTGAGCAGTTCTTC.